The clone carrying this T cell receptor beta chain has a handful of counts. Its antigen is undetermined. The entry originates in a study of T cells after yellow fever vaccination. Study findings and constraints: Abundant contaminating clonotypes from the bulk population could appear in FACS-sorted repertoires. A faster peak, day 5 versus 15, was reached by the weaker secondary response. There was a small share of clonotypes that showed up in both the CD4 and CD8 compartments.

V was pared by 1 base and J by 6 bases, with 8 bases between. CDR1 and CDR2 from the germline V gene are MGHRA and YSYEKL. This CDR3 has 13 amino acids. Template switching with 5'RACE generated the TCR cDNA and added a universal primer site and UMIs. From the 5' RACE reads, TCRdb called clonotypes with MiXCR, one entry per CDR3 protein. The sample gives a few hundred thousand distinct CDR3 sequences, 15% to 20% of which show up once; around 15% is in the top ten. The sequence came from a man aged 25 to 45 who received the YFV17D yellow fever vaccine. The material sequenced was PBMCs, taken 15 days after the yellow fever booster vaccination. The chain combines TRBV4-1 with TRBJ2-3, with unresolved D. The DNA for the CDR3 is TGCGCCAGCAGCCAAGTTATCGGGGATACGCAGTATTTT. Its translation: CASSQVIGDTQYF.